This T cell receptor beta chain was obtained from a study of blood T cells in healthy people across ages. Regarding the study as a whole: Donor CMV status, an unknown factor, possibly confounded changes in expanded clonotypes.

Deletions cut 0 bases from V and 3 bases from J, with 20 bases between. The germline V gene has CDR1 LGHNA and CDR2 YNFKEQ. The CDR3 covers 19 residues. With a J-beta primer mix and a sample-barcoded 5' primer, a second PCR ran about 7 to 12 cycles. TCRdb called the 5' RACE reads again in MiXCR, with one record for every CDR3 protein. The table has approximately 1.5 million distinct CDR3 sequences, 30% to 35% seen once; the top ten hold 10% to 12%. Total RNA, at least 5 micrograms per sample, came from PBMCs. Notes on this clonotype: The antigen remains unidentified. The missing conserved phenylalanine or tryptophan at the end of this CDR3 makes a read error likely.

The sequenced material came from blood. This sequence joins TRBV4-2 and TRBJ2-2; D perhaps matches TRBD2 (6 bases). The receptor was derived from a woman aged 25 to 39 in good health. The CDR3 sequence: CASSQDPQQWEEDTGELFV. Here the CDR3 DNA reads TGTGCCAGCAGCCAAGATCCTCAGCAGTGGGAGGAGGACACCGGGGAGCTGTTTGTT.